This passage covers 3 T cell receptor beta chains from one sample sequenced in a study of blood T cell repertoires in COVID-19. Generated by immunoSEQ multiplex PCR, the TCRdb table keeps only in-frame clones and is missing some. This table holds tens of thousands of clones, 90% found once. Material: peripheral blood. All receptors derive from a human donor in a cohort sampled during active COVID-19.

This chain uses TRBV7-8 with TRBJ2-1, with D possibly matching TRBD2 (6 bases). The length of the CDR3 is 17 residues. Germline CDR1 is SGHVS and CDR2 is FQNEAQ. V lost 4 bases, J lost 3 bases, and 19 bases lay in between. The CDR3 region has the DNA TGTGCCAGCAGCTCCCGCCGACTAGTTTCATTCTACAATGAGCAGTTCTTC. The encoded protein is CASSSRRLVSFYNEQFF.

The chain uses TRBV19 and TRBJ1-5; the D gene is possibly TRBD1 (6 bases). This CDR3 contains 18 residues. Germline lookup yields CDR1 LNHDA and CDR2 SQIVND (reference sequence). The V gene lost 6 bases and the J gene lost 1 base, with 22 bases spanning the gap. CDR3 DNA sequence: TGTGCCAGTAGGGGATCTGGGGGGGGCAGGACGAGCAATCAGCCCCAGCATTTT. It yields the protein CASRGSGGGRTSNQPQHF.

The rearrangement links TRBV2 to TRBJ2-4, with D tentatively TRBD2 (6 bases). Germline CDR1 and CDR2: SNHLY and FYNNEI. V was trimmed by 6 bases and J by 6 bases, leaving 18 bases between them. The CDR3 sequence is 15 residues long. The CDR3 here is CASRETRVGGNIQYF. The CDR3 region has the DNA TGTGCCAGCAGAGAAACTCGGGTGGGGGGAAACATTCAGTACTTC.